This T cell receptor beta chain was found in a study of cytomegalovirus exposure and HLA in healthy donors. Study findings and constraints: Among CMV-associated TCR beta chains, most appeared HLA-restricted in a later analysis.

For this clone: Its target is not known.

Both 60 Vbeta primers and 13 Jbeta primers went into the PCR. Generated by immunoSEQ multiplex PCR, the TCRdb table keeps only in-frame clones and is missing some. The sample holds about 98,000 clones, about four fifths seen once. Germline V gene sequence: CDR1 SNHLY, CDR2 FYNNEI. The V and J ends lost 3 bases and 6 bases respectively, with 12 bases between them. CDR3 length: 13 residues. What was sequenced was PBMCs. The receptor was derived from a female donor in good health and CMV-seropositive. The chain recombines TRBV2 with TRBJ2-7; tentatively, D is TRBD2 (5 bases). As DNA, the CDR3 is TGTGCCAGCAGTGATGGCTTTGGGAGCGAGCAGTACTTC. Its translation is CASSDGFGSEQYF. Variable domain in full (rest from reference TRBV2 and TRBJ2-7): EPEVTQTPSHQVTQMGQEVILRCVPISNHLYFYWYRQILGQKVEFLVSFYNNEISEKSEIFDDQFSVERPDGSNFTLKIRSTKLEDSAMYFCASSDGFGSEQYFGPGTRLTVT.